The 20 T cell receptor beta chains presented below share a single source sample, sequenced in a study of T-cell memory formation after mild COVID-19. TCRdb processed the 5' RACE reads anew with MiXCR; each CDR3 protein has one entry. The table has about 290,000 distinct CDR3 sequences, approximately 19% seen once; the top ten hold about 21%. Input material: PBMCs or a T cell subset sorted from them (not recorded which). These TCRs come from a young man who had mild COVID-19 (a few samples of this study predate the infection). Cell type and time point are not known.

This clonotype appeared a few times. Germline is not matched at one junction end, which may reflect a read error. The chain joins TRBV7-2 to TRBJ2-1, with 10 bases lining up with TRBD2. Per the germline V gene, CDR1 is SGHTA and CDR2 is FQGNSA. This CDR3 spans 16 amino acids. CDR3 amino acids: CAGSLAGTSVAGRQFF. CDR3 bases: TGTGCCGGCAGCTTAGCCGGGACTAGCGTCGCAGGGCGGCAGTTCTTC.

This clonotype was seen a few times. The rearrangement links TRBV9 to TRBJ2-1, with D tentatively TRBD1 or TRBD2 (6 bases each). The V end lost 5 bases, the J end lost 5 bases, and 11 bases lay between the germline ends. This CDR3 spans 13 amino acids. Germline V CDR1 and CDR2: SGDLS, YYNGEE. CDR3 coding DNA: TGTGCCAGCAGAGGGGGGACCCACAATGAGCAGTTCTTC. Translation gives CASRGGTHNEQFF.

The rearrangement joins TRBV4-1 to TRBJ2-7, with D unresolved. The CDR3 sequence is 15 residues long. Trimming removed 1 base at V and 5 bases at J, with 15 bases between. Germline values: CDR1 MGHRA, CDR2 YSYEKL. As DNA, the CDR3 is TGCGCCAGCAGCCAAGGAAAAGGACGGATTAACGAGCAGTACTTC. Translated: CASSQGKGRINEQYF.

This clonotype was found a few times. The V gene is TRBV5-1, the J gene TRBJ2-3; TRBD2 aligns across 11 bases. CDR3 length: 16 residues. J gave up 0 bases and V 4 bases, and 4 bases lay outside the gene matches. Germline V lookup: CDR1 SGHRS, CDR2 YFSETQ. CDR3 region: CASSPGLAASTDTQYF. CDR3 nucleotides: TGCGCCAGCAGCCCGGGACTAGCGGCTAGCACAGATACGCAGTATTTT.

This clonotype was detected a few times. This sequence joins TRBV5-6 and TRBJ2-5, with D uncertain. The germline CDR1 and CDR2 sequences are SGHDT and YYEEEE. The V end lost 1 base, the J end lost 1 base, and 8 bases lay between the germline ends. This CDR3 region has 14 residues. DNA of the CDR3: TGTGCCAGCAGCTTGACGACCACCCAAGAGACCCAGTACTTC. The encoded protein is CASSLTTTQETQYF.

The rearrangement links TRBV4-2 to TRBJ2-5, with D maybe TRBD2 (6 bases). V was pared by 0 bases and J by 7 bases, with 24 bases between. CDR1 and CDR2 from the germline V gene are LGHNA and YNFKEQ. The length of the CDR3 is 18 residues. CDR3 loop: CASSQERVSGGSGWTQYF. In DNA, the CDR3 is TGTGCCAGCAGCCAAGAGAGGGTCAGCGGAGGGTCGGGGTGGACCCAGTACTTC.

The V and J genes are TRBV4-3 and TRBJ2-1, with D unresolved. The germline gives CDR1 LGHNA, CDR2 YSLEER. The CDR3 consists of 15 residues. V gave up 0 bases and J gave up 0 bases, with 6 bases separating them. The CDR3 region is CASSQDLSSYNEQFF. In DNA, the CDR3 is TGCGCCAGCAGCCAAGATCTGAGCTCCTACAATGAGCAGTTCTTC.

The chain employs TRBV4-2 and TRBJ1-4; possibly TRBD1 for D (5 bases). Germline values: CDR1 LGHNA, CDR2 YNFKEQ. CDR3 length equals 19 residues. V was clipped by 5 bases and J by 0 bases, with 22 bases between them. In nucleotides, the CDR3 is TGTGCCAGCAGCATGGCCCAGGGCTCCCTGCTTGCAACTAATGAAAAACTGTTTTTT. As protein: CASSMAQGSLLATNEKLFF.

The J gene is TRBJ2-7, the V gene TRBV27; D may match TRBD1 or TRBD2 (5 bases each). There are 13 residues in the CDR3. Germline CDR1 is MNHEY and CDR2 is SMNVEV (reference sequence). The ends were cut back, 5 bases at V and 3 bases at J, with 11 bases in the middle. The CDR3 coding sequence is TGTGCCAGCAGTGTGAGGGGATACTACGAGCAGTACTTC. Its protein product is CASSVRGYYEQYF.

This clonotype was recorded at least ten times. This chain uses TRBV7-9 with TRBJ2-3; TRBD2 aligns across 9 bases. V was pared by 8 bases and J by 1 base, with 7 bases of the junction left unmatched. Germline V CDR1 and CDR2: SEHNR, FQNEAQ (reference sequence). The CDR3 sequence is 15 residues long. In nucleotides, the CDR3 is TGTGCCAGCTCGGGCGAGCGGGGGGGCACAGATACGCAGTATTTT. Protein product: CASSGERGGTDTQYF.

The genes are TRBV5-6 and TRBJ2-2; the D gene is possibly TRBD2 (7 bases). This CDR3 is 16 amino acids long. The V and J ends lost 4 bases and 4 bases respectively, with 17 bases between them. Germline CDR1 is SGHDT and CDR2 is YYEEEE. The DNA for the CDR3 is TGTGCCAGCAGCCCTCTGAGAGGGGGGGTCACCGGGGAGCTGTTTTTT. Residues: CASSPLRGGVTGELFF.

This clonotype was seen at least ten times. This chain uses TRBV18 with TRBJ1-1; D ambiguous. The CDR3 is 12 residues long. The germline gives CDR1 KGHSH, CDR2 LQKENI. Trimming removed 2 bases from V and 1 base from J, with 2 bases in between. CDR3 residues: CASSPGNTEAFF. CDR3 sequence (DNA): TGTGCCAGCTCACCAGGGAACACTGAAGCTTTCTTT. Using reference TRBV18 and TRBJ1-1 for the parts outside the CDR3, the full variable domain is NAGVMQNPRHLVRRRGQEARLRCSPMKGHSHVYWYRQLPEEGLKFMVYLQKENIIDESGMPKERFSAEFPKEGPSILRIQQVVRGDSAAYFCASSPGNTEAFFGQGTRLTVV.

The rearrangement joins TRBV24-1 to TRBJ1-2; TRBD1 matches at 7 bases. Germline CDR1 is KGHDR and CDR2 is SFDVKD. V lost 4 bases to trimming and J lost 8 bases; unmatched junction nucleotides: 9. The CDR3 runs to 14 residues. CDR3: CATSDPGQVGGYTF. CDR3 DNA: TGTGCCACCAGTGACCCCGGACAGGTCGGAGGCTACACCTTC.

This clonotype was found a few times. V is TRBV9 and J is TRBJ2-5; 13 nucleotides line up with TRBD2. Germline CDR1 is SGDLS and CDR2 is YYNGEE. V was pared by 2 bases and J by 4 bases, with 2 bases of the junction left unmatched. CDR3 length: 15 amino acids. The CDR3 sequence: CASSVGLAGRETQYF. The CDR3 nucleotides are TGTGCCAGCAGCGTGGGACTAGCGGGGAGAGAGACCCAGTACTTC.

This clonotype was detected a few times. The chain joins TRBV29-1 to TRBJ2-3; D assignment may be TRBD1 or TRBD2 (5 bases each). Trimming took 4 bases from V and 0 from J, leaving 5 bases between them. The CDR3 has 12 amino acids. Germline CDR1 is SQVTM and CDR2 is ANQGSEA. In nucleotides, the CDR3 is TGCAGCGTTGGGGACAGCACAGATACGCAGTATTTT. Residues: CSVGDSTDTQYF.

This clonotype was picked up a small number of times. The rearrangement uses TRBV29-1 and TRBJ2-7; 8 nucleotides line up with TRBD1. The germline V gene encodes CDR1 SQVTM and CDR2 ANQGSEA. Trimming took 3 bases from V and 2 from J; bases not matched to a gene: 3. There are 13 residues in the CDR3. CDR3 region: CSVETGVTYEQYF. In DNA form, the CDR3 reads TGCAGCGTTGAGACAGGGGTGACCTACGAGCAGTACTTC.

This clonotype occurred a few times. The V gene is TRBV7-2, the J gene TRBJ2-5; the D is unclear. Germline V gene data show CDR1 as SGHTA and CDR2 as FQGNSA. The germline V and J ends were trimmed by 5 bases and 5 bases, with 9 bases remaining between them. The CDR3 runs to 12 residues. CDR3 loop: CASSGYGETQYF. CDR3 in DNA: TGTGCCAGCAGCGGATATGGTGAGACCCAGTACTTC.

This clonotype was found many times. The chain couples TRBV29-1 to TRBJ2-3, with 14 positions matching TRBD2. CDR1 SQVTM and CDR2 ANQGSEA come from the germline V gene. The V gene end was trimmed by 6 bases and the J gene end by 0 bases; junction bases not matched to a gene: 8. CDR3 length equals 17 residues. The CDR3 here is CSVWGLAGATSTDTQYF. CDR3 DNA: TGCAGCGTGTGGGGACTAGCGGGGGCTACTAGCACAGATACGCAGTATTTT.

This clonotype appeared a few times. The chain employs TRBV2 and TRBJ1-2; TRBD1 matches at 8 bases. This CDR3 has 15 residues. Germline loops: CDR1 SNHLY, CDR2 FYNNEI. J lost 9 bases, V lost 6 bases, and 15 bases had no gene match. DNA for the CDR3: TGTGCCAGCAGCGCAGCAGGGGGCTCCGGTCTTAGCTACACCTTC. Amino acids: CASSAAGGSGLSYTF.

This clonotype was seen a few times. J is TRBJ2-5 and V is TRBV7-6, with 7 bases aligning to TRBD2. Trimming at V came to 6 bases and at J to 4 bases, leaving 11 bases not matched to a gene. CDR1 and CDR2 (germline): SGHVS, FNYEAQ. There are 15 residues in the CDR3. In DNA form, the CDR3 reads TGTGCCAGCAGACCAAGTCTGTCGGGGGGAGAGACCCAGTACTTC. Translation: CASRPSLSGGETQYF.